This TCR beta chain was observed in a study of T cell responses to AZD1222 COVID-19 vaccine. TCRdb's table, derived via immunoSEQ multiplex PCR, lists solely in-frame clones and lacks some. The sample has around 130,000 clones; around 92% are singletons. V gave up 3 bases and J gave up 5 bases, with 10 bases separating them. The CDR3 spans 13 residues. General study points: The study reported that nearly half of spike-specific TCRs target unmutated variant regions. Donors, mostly white British, included more females; clonal diversity was possibly underestimated. Breadth and depth of Spike-specific TCRs rose after two AZD1222 doses. At baseline, seropositivity was found in only five or six AZD1222 recipients.

As for this clone: Its antigen is still unknown.

Sequenced material: peripheral blood, taken 28 days after the second AZD1222 dose. The clonotype comes from an adult who received the AZD1222 COVID-19 vaccine. The chain couples TRBV12-3 or TRBV12-4 to TRBJ2-5; a weak D match, TRBD1 (5 bases). CDR3 nucleotide sequence: TGTGCCAGCAGTTTTTCAGGGTCGGAGACCCAGTACTTC. Translation: CASSFSGSETQYF.